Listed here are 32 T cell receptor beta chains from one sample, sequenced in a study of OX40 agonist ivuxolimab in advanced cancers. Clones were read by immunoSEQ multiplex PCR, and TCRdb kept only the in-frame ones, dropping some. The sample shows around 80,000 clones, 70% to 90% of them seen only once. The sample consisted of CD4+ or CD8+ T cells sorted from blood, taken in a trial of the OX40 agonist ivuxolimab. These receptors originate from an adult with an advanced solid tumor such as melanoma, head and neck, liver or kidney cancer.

CDR3: CASSYQDSGNTIYF. The CDR3 coding sequence is TGTGCCAGCAGCTACCAGGACTCTGGAAACACCATATATTTT. This chain connects TRBV13 to TRBJ1-3; D unclear. This CDR3 region has 14 residues. The V gene lost 4 bases and the J gene lost 0 bases, with 7 bases spanning the gap. CDR1 PRHDT and CDR2 FYEKMQ come from the germline V gene (reference sequence).

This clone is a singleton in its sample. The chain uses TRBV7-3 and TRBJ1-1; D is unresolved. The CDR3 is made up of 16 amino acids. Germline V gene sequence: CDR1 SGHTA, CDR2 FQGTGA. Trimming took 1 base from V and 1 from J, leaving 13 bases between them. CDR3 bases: TGTGCCAGCAGCTTAAGCCCTAATACAAAGAACACTGAAGCTTTCTTT. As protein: CASSLSPNTKNTEAFF.

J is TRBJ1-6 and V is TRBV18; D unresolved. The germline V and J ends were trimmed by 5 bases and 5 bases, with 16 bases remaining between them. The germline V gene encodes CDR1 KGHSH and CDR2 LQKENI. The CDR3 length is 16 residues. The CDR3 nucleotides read TGTGCCAGCTCAGGTGTAGCCGCCAGAGATAATTCACCCCTCCACTTT. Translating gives CASSGVAARDNSPLHF.

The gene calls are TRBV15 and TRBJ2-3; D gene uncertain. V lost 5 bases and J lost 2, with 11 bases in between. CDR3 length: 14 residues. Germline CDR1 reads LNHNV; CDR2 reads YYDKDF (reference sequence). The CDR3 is CATSFWKPTDTQYF. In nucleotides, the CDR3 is TGTGCCACCAGCTTTTGGAAGCCCACAGATACGCAGTATTTT.

This CDR3 reads CASSQVGGGRNTEAFF. CDR3 DNA sequence: TGCGCCAGCAGCCAAGTAGGGGGAGGAAGGAACACTGAAGCTTTCTTT. This chain links TRBV4-1 with TRBJ1-1, with D perhaps TRBD1 (6 bases). V lost 1 base and J lost 1, with 13 bases in between. The CDR3 is 16 residues long. CDR1 and CDR2 from the germline V gene are MGHRA and YSYEKL.

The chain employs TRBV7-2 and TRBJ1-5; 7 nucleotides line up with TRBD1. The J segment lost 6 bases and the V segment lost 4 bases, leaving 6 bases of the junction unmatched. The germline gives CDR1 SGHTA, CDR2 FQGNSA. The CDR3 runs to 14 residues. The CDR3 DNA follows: TGTGCCAGCAGCTCCACAGGGGCTGGTCAGCCCCAGCATTTT. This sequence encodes CASSSTGAGQPQHF.

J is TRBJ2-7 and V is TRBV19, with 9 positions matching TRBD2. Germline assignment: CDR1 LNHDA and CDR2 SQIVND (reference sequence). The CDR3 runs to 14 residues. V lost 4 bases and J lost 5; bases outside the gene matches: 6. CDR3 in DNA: TGTGCCAGTAGTAAAATGGGACTAGCAGACGAGCAGTACTTC. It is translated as CASSKMGLADEQYF.

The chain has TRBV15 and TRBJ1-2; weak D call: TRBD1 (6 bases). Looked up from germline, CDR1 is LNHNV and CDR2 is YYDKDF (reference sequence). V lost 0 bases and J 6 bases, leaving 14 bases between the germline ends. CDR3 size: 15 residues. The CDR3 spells CATSRDQRGLDGYTF. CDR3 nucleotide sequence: TGTGCCACCAGCAGAGATCAACGGGGGCTCGATGGCTACACCTTC.

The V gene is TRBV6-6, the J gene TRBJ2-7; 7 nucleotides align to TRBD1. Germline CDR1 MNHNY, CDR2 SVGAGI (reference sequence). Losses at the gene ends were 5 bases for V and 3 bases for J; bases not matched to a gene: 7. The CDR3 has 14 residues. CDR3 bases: TGTGCCAGCAGTATAGCCCGGACAGGCTACGAGCAGTACTTC. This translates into CASSIARTGYEQYF.

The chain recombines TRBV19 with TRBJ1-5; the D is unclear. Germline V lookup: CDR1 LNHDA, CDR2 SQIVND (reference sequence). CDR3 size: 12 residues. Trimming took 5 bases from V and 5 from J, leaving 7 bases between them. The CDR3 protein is CASSLGDQPQHF. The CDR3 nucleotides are TGTGCCAGTAGTTTGGGAGATCAGCCCCAGCATTTT. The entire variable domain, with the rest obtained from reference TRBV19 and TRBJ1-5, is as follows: DGGITQSPKYLFRKEGQNVTLSCEQNLNHDAMYWYRQDPGQGLRLIYYSQIVNDFQKGDIAEGYSVSREKKESFPLTVTSAQKNPTAFYLCASSLGDQPQHFGDGTRLSIL.

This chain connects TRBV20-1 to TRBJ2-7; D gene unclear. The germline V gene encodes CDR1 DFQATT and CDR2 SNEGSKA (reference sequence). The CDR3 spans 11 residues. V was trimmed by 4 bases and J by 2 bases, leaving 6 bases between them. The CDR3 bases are TGCAGTGCTAACGGAGCCTACGAGCAGTACTTC. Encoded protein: CSANGAYEQYF.

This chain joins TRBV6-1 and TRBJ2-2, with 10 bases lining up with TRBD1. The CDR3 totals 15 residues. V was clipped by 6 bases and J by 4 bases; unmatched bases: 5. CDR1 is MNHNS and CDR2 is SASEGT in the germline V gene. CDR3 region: CASRMGQGSTGELFF. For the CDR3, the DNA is TGTGCCAGCAGGATGGGACAGGGGTCCACCGGGGAGCTGTTTTTT.

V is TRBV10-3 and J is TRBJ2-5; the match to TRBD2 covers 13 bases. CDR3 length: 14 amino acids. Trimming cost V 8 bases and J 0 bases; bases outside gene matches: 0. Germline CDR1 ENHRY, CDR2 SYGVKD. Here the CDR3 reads CAIGTSGDQETQYF. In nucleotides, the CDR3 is TGTGCCATCGGGACTAGCGGGGACCAAGAGACCCAGTACTTC.

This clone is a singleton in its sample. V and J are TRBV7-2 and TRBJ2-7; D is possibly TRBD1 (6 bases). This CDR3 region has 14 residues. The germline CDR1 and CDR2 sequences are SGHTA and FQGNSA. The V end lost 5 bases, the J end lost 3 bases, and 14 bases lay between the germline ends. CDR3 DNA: TGTGCCAGCAGCCCCCAGACAGGTCGCTACGAGCAGTACTTC. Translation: CASSPQTGRYEQYF.

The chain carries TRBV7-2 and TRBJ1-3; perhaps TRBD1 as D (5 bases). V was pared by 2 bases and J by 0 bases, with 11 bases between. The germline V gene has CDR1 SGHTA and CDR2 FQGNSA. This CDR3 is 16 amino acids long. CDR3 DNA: TGTGCCAGCAGCTTATACCCAGGGAGCTCTGGAAACACCATATATTTT. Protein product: CASSLYPGSSGNTIYF.

The DNA for the CDR3 is TGCGCCAGCAGGGTCCTATCCCGGTGGACTGGAAACACCATATATTTT. This codes for CASRVLSRWTGNTIYF. V is TRBV5-1 and J is TRBJ1-3; D unresolved. The CDR3 consists of 16 residues. Trimming removed 5 bases from V and 2 bases from J, with 17 bases in between. Germline V gene sequence: CDR1 SGHRS, CDR2 YFSETQ.

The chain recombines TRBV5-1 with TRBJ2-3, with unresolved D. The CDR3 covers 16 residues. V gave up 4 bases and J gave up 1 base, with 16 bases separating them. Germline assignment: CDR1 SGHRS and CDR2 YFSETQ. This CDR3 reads CASSTDAVQGTDTQYF. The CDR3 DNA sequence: TGCGCCAGCAGCACGGATGCGGTTCAAGGCACAGATACGCAGTATTTT.

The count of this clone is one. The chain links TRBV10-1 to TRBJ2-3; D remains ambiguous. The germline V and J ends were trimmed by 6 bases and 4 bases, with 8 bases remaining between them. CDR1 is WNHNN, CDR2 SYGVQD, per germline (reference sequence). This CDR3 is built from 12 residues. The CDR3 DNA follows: TGCGCCAGCAGCCCAGGACCAGATACGCAGTATTTT. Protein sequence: CASSPGPDTQYF.

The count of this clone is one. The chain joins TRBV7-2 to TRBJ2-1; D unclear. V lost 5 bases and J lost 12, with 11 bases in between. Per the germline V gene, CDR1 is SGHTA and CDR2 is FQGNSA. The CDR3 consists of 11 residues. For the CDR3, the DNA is TGTGCCAGCAGCCCAGCAAGCGTGCAGTTCTTC. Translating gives CASSPASVQFF.

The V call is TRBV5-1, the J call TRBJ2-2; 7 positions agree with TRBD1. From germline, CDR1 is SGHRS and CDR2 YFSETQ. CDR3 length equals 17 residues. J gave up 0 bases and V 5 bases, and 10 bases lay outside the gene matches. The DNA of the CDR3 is TGCGCCAGCAGGCCCTCCACAGGGGACCCGAACACCGGGGAGCTGTTTTTT. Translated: CASRPSTGDPNTGELFF.

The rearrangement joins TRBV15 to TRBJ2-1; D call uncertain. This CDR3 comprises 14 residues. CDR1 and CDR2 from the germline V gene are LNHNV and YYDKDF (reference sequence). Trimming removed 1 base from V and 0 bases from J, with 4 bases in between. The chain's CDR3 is CATSRVFSYNEQFF. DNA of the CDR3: TGTGCCACCAGCAGAGTTTTCTCCTACAATGAGCAGTTCTTC.

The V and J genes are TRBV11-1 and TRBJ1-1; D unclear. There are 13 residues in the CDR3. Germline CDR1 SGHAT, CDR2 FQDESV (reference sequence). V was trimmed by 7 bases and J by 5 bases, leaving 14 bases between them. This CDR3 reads CASTFDPGTEAFF. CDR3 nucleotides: TGTGCCAGCACCTTCGATCCGGGGACTGAAGCTTTCTTT.

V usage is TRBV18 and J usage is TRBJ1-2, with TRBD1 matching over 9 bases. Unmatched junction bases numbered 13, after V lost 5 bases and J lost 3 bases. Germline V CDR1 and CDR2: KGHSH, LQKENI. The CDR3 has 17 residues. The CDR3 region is CASSSPRRQGDDYGYTF. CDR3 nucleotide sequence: TGTGCCAGCTCATCGCCTAGAAGACAGGGGGATGACTATGGCTACACCTTC.

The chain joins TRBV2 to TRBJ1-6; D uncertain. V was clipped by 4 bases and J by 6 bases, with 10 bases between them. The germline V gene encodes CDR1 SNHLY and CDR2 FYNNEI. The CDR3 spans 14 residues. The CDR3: CASSVGIGNSPLHF. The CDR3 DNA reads TGTGCCAGCAGTGTCGGGATAGGTAATTCACCCCTCCACTTT.

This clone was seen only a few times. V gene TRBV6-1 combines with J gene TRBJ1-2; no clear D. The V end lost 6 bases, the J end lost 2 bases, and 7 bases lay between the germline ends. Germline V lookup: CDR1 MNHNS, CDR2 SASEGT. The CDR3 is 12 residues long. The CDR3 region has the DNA TGTGCCAGCAGCGATACGAACTATGGCTACACCTTC. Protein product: CASSDTNYGYTF.

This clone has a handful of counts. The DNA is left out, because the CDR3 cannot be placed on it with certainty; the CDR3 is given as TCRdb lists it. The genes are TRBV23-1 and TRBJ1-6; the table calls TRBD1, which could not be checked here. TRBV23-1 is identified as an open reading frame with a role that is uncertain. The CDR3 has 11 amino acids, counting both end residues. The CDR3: CASSQFGQGNF.

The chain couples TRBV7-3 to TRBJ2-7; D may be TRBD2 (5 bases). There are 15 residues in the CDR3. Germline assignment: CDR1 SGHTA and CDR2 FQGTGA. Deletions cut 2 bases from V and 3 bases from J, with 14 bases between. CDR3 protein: CASSLSPGGYYEQYF. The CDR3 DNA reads TGTGCCAGCAGCTTATCCCCTGGCGGGTACTACGAGCAGTACTTC.

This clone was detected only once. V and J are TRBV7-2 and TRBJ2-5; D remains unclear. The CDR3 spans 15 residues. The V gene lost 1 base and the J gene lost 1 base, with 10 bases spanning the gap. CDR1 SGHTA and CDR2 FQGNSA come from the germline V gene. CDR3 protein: CASSLDWSFQETQYF. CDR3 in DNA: TGTGCCAGCAGCTTAGATTGGTCATTCCAAGAGACCCAGTACTTC.

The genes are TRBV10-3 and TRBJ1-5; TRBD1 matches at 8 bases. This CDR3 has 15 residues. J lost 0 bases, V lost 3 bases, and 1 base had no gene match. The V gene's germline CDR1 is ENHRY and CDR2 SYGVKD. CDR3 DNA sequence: TGTGCCATCAGTGAAACAGGGGGTAGCAATCAGCCCCAGCATTTT. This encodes CAISETGGSNQPQHF.

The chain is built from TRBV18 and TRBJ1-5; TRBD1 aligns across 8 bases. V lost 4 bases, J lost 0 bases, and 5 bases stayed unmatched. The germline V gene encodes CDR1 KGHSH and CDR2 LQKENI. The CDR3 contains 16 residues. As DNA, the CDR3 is TGTGCCAGCTCACTCACTGACAGGGGTAGCAATCAGCCCCAGCATTTT. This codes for CASSLTDRGSNQPQHF.

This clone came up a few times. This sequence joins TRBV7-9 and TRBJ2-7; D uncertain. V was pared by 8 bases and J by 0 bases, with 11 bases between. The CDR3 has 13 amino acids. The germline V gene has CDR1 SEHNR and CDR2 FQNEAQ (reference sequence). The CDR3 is CASRSAHSYEQYF. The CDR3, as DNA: TGTGCCAGCCGCTCGGCGCACTCCTACGAGCAGTACTTC.

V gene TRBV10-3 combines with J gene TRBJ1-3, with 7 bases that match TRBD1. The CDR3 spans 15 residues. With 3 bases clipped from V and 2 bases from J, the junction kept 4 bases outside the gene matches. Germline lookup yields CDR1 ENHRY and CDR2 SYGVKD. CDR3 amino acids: CAISERDRTGNTIYF. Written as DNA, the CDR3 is TGTGCCATCAGTGAAAGGGACAGAACTGGAAACACCATATATTTT.